The T cell receptor (beta chain) described here comes from a study of T cell repertoires in cytomegalovirus infection. Study in general: Both a matching HLA type and CMV infection were indicated by public TCR beta signatures. Study outcomes and limitations: Dominating the ex vivo response were TCR beta clonotypes that were CMV-specific and HLA-C-restricted. Cumulative frequency of public TCR beta families picked out carriers of CMV plus the relevant HLA.

TCRdb fed the reads into MiXCR, producing one record per CDR3 protein. The sample includes about 920,000 distinct CDR3 sequences, 25% to 40% of them seen just once. This clonotype showed up just a few times. What it binds is not known. V dropped 7 bases and J dropped 4 bases, with 13 bases sitting between them. The CDR3 is made up of 13 amino acids. CDR1 PRHDT and CDR2 FYEKMQ come from the germline V gene (reference sequence). The specimen comprised cultured CD8+ T cells from PBMCs, sampled from culture after CMV antigen stimulation. The chain links TRBV13 to TRBJ1-1; D gene unclear. This sequence originates from a human donor in good health (CMV status not recorded). Some clones in this sample may be carry-over from other donors' samples. The CDR3 protein is CASTLGTPTEAFF. The CDR3 DNA is TGTGCCAGCACCTTGGGCACACCCACTGAAGCTTTCTTT.